This T cell receptor beta chain was identified during a study of CD8 T cells in ankylosing spondylitis. The study, taken as a whole, reports: Seemingly distinctive of ankylosing spondylitis blood was a TCR beta motif formed by eight highly homologous variants.

This clonotype occurred many times. Its specificity is unknown. TCRdb reprocessed the 5' RACE reads via MiXCR and lists one record per CDR3 protein. Among about 450,000 distinct CDR3 sequences listed, 25% to 30% were seen once. What was sequenced was blood, either unsorted or a sorted T cell fraction (not recorded which). This TCR came from a male donor with ankylosing spondylitis.

The CDR3 protein is CASSSSGSGNEQFF. DNA of the CDR3: TGCGCCAGCAGCTCAAGCGGGAGTGGTAATGAGCAGTTCTTC. This chain connects TRBV5-1 to TRBJ2-1; 8 bases align to TRBD2. The CDR3 is 14 residues long. The V segment lost 3 bases and the J segment 7 bases; nucleotides outside the gene matches: 6. Germline CDR1 is SGHRS and CDR2 is YFSETQ. The whole variable domain, remainder taken from reference TRBV5-1 and TRBJ2-1, is KAGVTQTPRYLIKTRGQQVTLSCSPISGHRSVSWYQQTPGQGLQFLFEYFSETQRNKGNFPGRFSGRQFSNSRSEMNVSTLELGDSALYLCASSSSGSGNEQFFGPGTRLTVL.